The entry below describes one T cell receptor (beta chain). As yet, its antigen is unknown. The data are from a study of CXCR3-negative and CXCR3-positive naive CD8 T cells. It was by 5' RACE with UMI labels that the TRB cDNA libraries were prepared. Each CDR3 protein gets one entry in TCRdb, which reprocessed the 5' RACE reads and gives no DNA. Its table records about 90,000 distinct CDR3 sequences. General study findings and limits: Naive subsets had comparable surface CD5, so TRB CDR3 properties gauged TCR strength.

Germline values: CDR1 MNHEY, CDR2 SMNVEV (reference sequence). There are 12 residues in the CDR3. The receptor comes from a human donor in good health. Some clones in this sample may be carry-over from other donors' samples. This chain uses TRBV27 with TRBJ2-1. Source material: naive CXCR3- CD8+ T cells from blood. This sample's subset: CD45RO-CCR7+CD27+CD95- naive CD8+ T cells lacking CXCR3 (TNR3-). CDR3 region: CASSLNFAEQFF.